One sample yielded the 30 T cell receptor beta chains listed below, sequenced in a study of blood T cell repertoires in COVID-19. Only in-frame clones appear in the TCRdb table, and some are missing; sequencing was by immunoSEQ multiplex PCR. The table lists 110,000 to 150,000 clones, over 75% of them singletons, with 1.8% in the top ten. The specimen sequenced was peripheral blood. All receptors come from a man between 65 and 85 years old with acute or convalescent COVID-19.

The sample holds one count of this clone. This chain's CDR3 is CASRPGGSNTGELFF. The CDR3 DNA is TGCGCCAGCCGTCCGGGGGGGTCGAACACCGGGGAGCTGTTTTTT. This rearrangement joins TRBV5-1 to TRBJ2-2; 8 bases are shared with TRBD2. Germline V gene sequence: CDR1 SGHRS, CDR2 YFSETQ. The V and J ends lost 7 bases and 0 bases, in that order; junction bases with no gene match: 5. This CDR3 comprises 15 residues. The entire variable domain, with the rest obtained from reference TRBV5-1 and TRBJ2-2, is as follows: KAGVTQTPRYLIKTRGQQVTLSCSPISGHRSVSWYQQTPGQGLQFLFEYFSETQRNKGNFPGRFSGRQFSNSRSEMNVSTLELGDSALYLCASRPGGSNTGELFFGEGSRLTVL.

CDR3 amino acids: CASSLGRSSYEQYF. The CDR3 nucleotides read TGTGCCAGCAGCTTAGGTCGGAGCTCCTACGAGCAGTACTTC. V is TRBV7-2 and J is TRBJ2-7; D is unclear. Trimming cost V 1 base and J 0 bases, with 7 bases left between them. This CDR3 contains 14 residues. The V gene's germline CDR1 is SGHTA and CDR2 FQGNSA.

This chain joins TRBV7-9 and TRBJ2-1; TRBD1 might be the D (6 bases). V lost 4 bases and J 9 bases, leaving 16 bases between the germline ends. The CDR3 contains 14 residues. Germline CDR1 reads SEHNR; CDR2 reads FQNEAQ (reference sequence). Here the CDR3 DNA reads TGTGCCAGCAGCTCCCCCCCAACAGGGCTTGAGCAGTTCTTC. Translating it yields CASSSPPTGLEQFF.

This clone was detected a few times. J is TRBJ1-5 and V is TRBV10-3; 7 bases line up with TRBD1. V lost 4 bases to trimming and J lost 0 bases; unmatched junction nucleotides: 6. This CDR3 is built from 16 residues. The germline V gene has CDR1 ENHRY and CDR2 SYGVKD. The CDR3 nucleotides read TGTGCCATCAGTGGGGAGCGGACAGGTAGCAATCAGCCCCAGCATTTT. It encodes CAISGERTGSNQPQHF.

The V and J genes are TRBV9 and TRBJ1-1; the match to TRBD1 covers 10 bases. This CDR3 has 18 amino acids. Per the germline V gene, CDR1 is SGDLS and CDR2 is YYNGEE. J was trimmed by 3 bases and V by 0 bases; bases with no gene match: 11. CDR3 nucleotides: TGTGCCAGCAGCGTAGGGACAGGGGGGTTTGTGGCGGACACTGAAGCTTTCTTT. It yields the protein CASSVGTGGFVADTEAFF.

This rearrangement joins TRBV6-5 to TRBJ1-6; no reliable D call. CDR3 size: 15 residues. Between the trimmed V and J ends, which lost 6 bases and 5 bases, there was a span of 14 bases. CDR1 and CDR2 from the germline V gene are MNHEY and SVGAGI. For the CDR3, the DNA is TGTGCCAGCAGACCGGTAAACTTTAATAATTCACCCCTCCACTTT. It specifies CASRPVNFNNSPLHF.

The V and J genes are TRBV7-6 and TRBJ2-1; TRBD2 matches at 9 bases. Per germline, CDR1 SGHVS and CDR2 FNYEAQ. Unmatched junction bases numbered 11, after V lost 4 bases and J lost 4 bases. The CDR3 has 17 amino acids. CDR3 amino acids: CASSSGQAGGRYNEQFF. DNA of the CDR3: TGTGCCAGCAGCTCAGGTCAAGCGGGAGGTCGATACAATGAGCAGTTCTTC.

CDR3 sequence: CASSSRLAGGRVTDTQYF. The CDR3 DNA reads TGTGCCAGCAGCTCACGACTAGCGGGGGGGCGGGTCACAGATACGCAGTATTTT. The rearrangement uses TRBV5-4 and TRBJ2-3, with TRBD2 matching 14 bases. The germline CDR1 and CDR2 sequences are SGHNT and YYREEE (reference sequence). The junction had 8 bases not matched to a gene; V was cut back by 3 bases and J by 2 bases. This CDR3 has 18 residues.

J is TRBJ2-2 and V is TRBV19, with 8 bases that match TRBD1. Germline CDR1 is LNHDA and CDR2 is SQIVND (reference sequence). The CDR3 has 17 residues. The V segment lost 4 bases and the J segment 4 bases; nucleotides outside the gene matches: 11. CDR3 coding DNA: TGTGCCAGTAGTAATGACAGGGGAGTTTCGGGCACCGGGGAGCTGTTTTTT. Its translation: CASSNDRGVSGTGELFF.

This chain joins TRBV29-1 and TRBJ2-1, with a weak D call TRBD2 (6 bases). The CDR3 has 13 amino acids. V lost 4 bases to trimming and J lost 3 bases, with 10 bases between them. Germline V lookup: CDR1 SQVTM, CDR2 ANQGSEA. CDR3 nucleotides: TGCAGCGTTGCCTTGCGGGACTACAATGAGCAGTTCTTC. As protein: CSVALRDYNEQFF.

This chain links TRBV19 with TRBJ1-5, with TRBD1 matching over 9 bases. The junction had 11 bases not matched to a gene; V was cut back by 9 bases and J by 2 bases. The germline CDR1 and CDR2 sequences are LNHDA and SQIVND (reference sequence). There are 16 residues in the CDR3. CDR3 sequence: CASSGQGWGGNQPQHF. The CDR3 DNA follows: TGTGCCAGCTCGGGACAGGGTTGGGGTGGCAATCAGCCCCAGCATTTT.

V gene TRBV5-1 combines with J gene TRBJ2-1; the match to TRBD1 covers 7 bases. The CDR3 sequence is 15 residues long. Per germline, CDR1 SGHRS and CDR2 YFSETQ. V dropped 7 bases and J dropped 0; count of bases not matched to a gene: 7. CDR3: CASDPRDSSYNEQFF. For the CDR3, the DNA is TGCGCCAGCGATCCTCGGGACAGCTCCTACAATGAGCAGTTCTTC.

The V call is TRBV29-1, the J call TRBJ1-2, with TRBD1 as a possible D gene (6 bases). Germline CDR1 and CDR2: SQVTM and ANQGSEA. The length of the CDR3 is 15 residues. V lost 4 bases to trimming and J lost 0 bases, with 15 bases between them. CDR3 amino acids: CSVVVRGEANYGYTF. The DNA for the CDR3 is TGCAGCGTTGTGGTCAGGGGCGAAGCTAACTATGGCTACACCTTC. The variable domain in full, with the rest retrieved from reference TRBV29-1 and TRBJ1-2, is SAVISQKPSRDICQRGTSLTIQCQVDSQVTMMFWYRQQPGQSLTLIATANQGSEATYESGFVIDKFPISRPNLTFSTLTVSNMSPEDSSIYLCSVVVRGEANYGYTFGSGTRLTVV.

DNA for the CDR3: TGTGCCAGCAGCTGGGGAGCCGGAGGAGGGCAGTACTTC. Encoded protein: CASSWGAGGGQYF. The chain carries TRBV7-9 and TRBJ2-7, with D perhaps matching TRBD2 (5 bases). The germline V gene encodes CDR1 SEHNR and CDR2 FQNEAQ (reference sequence). With 4 bases removed from V and 9 bases from J, the gap between germline ends came to 16 bases. The CDR3 is 13 amino acids. The full variable domain, completed using reference TRBV7-9 and TRBJ2-7, is DTGVSQNPRHKITKRGQNVTFRCDPISEHNRLYWYRQTLGQGPEFLTYFQNEAQLEKSRLLSDRFSAERPKGSFSTLEIQRTEQGDSAMYLCASSWGAGGGQYFGPGTRLTVT.

The J gene is TRBJ1-5, the V gene TRBV19; 9 nucleotides align to TRBD1. The CDR3 covers 14 residues. Germline assignment: CDR1 LNHDA and CDR2 SQIVND (reference sequence). The V gene end was trimmed by 6 bases and the J gene end by 5 bases; junction bases not matched to a gene: 5. CDR3 bases: TGTGCCAGTAGACCGGGACAGGGCTATCAGCCCCAGCATTTT. This encodes CASRPGQGYQPQHF.

V and J are TRBV5-6 and TRBJ1-2, with 8 nucleotides matching TRBD1. This CDR3 contains 14 residues. J gave up 7 bases and V 4 bases, and 9 bases lay outside the gene matches. The germline V gene encodes CDR1 SGHDT and CDR2 YYEEEE. In DNA, the CDR3 is TGTGCCAGCAGCCTAACCGACAGGGGAAGTGGCTACACCTTC. Its protein is CASSLTDRGSGYTF.

This clone was picked up one time. The rearrangement links TRBV30 to TRBJ2-5; possible D gene TRBD1, 6 bases. The V end lost 0 bases, the J end lost 2 bases, and 16 bases lay between the germline ends. The CDR3 runs to 16 residues. CDR1 is GTSNPN, CDR2 SVGIG, per germline (reference sequence). The CDR3: CAWSVSIGQPQETQYF. CDR3 nucleotide sequence: TGTGCCTGGAGTGTATCCATAGGACAGCCTCAAGAGACCCAGTACTTC.

The rearrangement joins TRBV11-2 to TRBJ2-6; 7 bases match TRBD2. The V and J ends lost 0 bases and 2 bases, in that order; junction bases with no gene match: 7. The CDR3 spans 18 residues. Germline V gene data show CDR1 as SGHAT and CDR2 as FQNNGV. The CDR3 spells CASSLDRGGIAGANVLTF. CDR3 coding DNA: TGTGCCAGCAGCTTAGATCGGGGAGGGATCGCTGGGGCCAACGTCCTGACTTTC.

This clone has just one count. The chain carries TRBV19 and TRBJ2-1; 8 bases agree with TRBD2. The CDR3 is 13 residues long. Germline trimming cut 6 bases from V and 7 bases from J; bases unmatched to any gene: 5. CDR1 is LNHDA, CDR2 SQIVND, per germline (reference sequence). This CDR3 is CASRQRELNEQFF. The CDR3, as DNA: TGTGCCAGTAGACAGCGGGAGTTGAATGAGCAGTTCTTC.

This clone was picked up a small number of times. The chain joins TRBV5-4 to TRBJ1-4; D uncertain. The CDR3 consists of 13 residues. The V gene lost 5 bases and the J gene lost 0 bases, with 5 bases spanning the gap. CDR1 is SGHNT and CDR2 is YYREEE in the germline V gene (reference sequence). CDR3 residues: CASSSTTNEKLFF. DNA for the CDR3: TGTGCCAGCAGTAGTACAACTAATGAAAAACTGTTTTTT.

This rearrangement joins TRBV30 to TRBJ1-5; no definite D call. Trimming stripped 1 base from V and 2 bases from J, with 6 bases between. The CDR3 is 13 amino acids. In germline, CDR1 is GTSNPN, CDR2 SVGIG (reference sequence). The DNA of the CDR3 is TGTGCCTGGAGTGCGGGTGGCAATCAGCCCCAGCATTTT. Translated: CAWSAGGNQPQHF. The full variable domain, its missing parts supplied by reference TRBV30 and TRBJ1-5, is SQTIHQWPATLVQPVGSPLSLECTVEGTSNPNLYWYRQAAGRGLQLLFYSVGIGQISSEVPQNLSASRPQDRQFILSSKKLLLSDSGFYLCAWSAGGNQPQHFGDGTRLSIL.

CDR3 in amino acids: CASSRGLAGGQFPEQFF. DNA for the CDR3: TGCGCCAGCAGCCGGGGACTAGCGGGAGGGCAGTTCCCGGAGCAGTTCTTC. The chain employs TRBV4-1 and TRBJ2-1; 16 bases map to TRBD2. The junction had 10 bases not matched to a gene; V was cut back by 4 bases and J by 10 bases. This CDR3 region has 17 residues. Germline loops: CDR1 MGHRA, CDR2 YSYEKL.

The chain carries TRBV5-1 and TRBJ1-5, with a possible D match to TRBD1 (6 bases). CDR1 and CDR2 (germline): SGHRS, YFSETQ. The ends were cut back, 1 base at V and 9 bases at J, with 17 bases in the middle. This CDR3 is built from 15 residues. The CDR3 protein is CASSLNTGPTWPQHF. The CDR3, as DNA: TGCGCCAGCAGCTTGAATACAGGGCCTACCTGGCCCCAGCATTTT.

The rearrangement links TRBV4-1 to TRBJ2-7; possible D gene TRBD1, 5 bases. The CDR3 has 14 amino acids. The V end lost 0 bases, the J end lost 12 bases, and 18 bases lay between the germline ends. Germline loops: CDR1 MGHRA, CDR2 YSYEKL. CDR3 residues: CASSQDFMGPRVYF. CDR3 DNA: TGCGCCAGCAGCCAAGACTTCATGGGGCCTCGGGTGTACTTC.

V gene TRBV6-1 combines with J gene TRBJ2-3, with 13 bases identical to TRBD2. The length of the CDR3 is 14 residues. Trimming at V came to 3 bases and at J to 6 bases, leaving 0 bases not matched to a gene. Germline CDR1 and CDR2: MNHNS and SASEGT. CDR3 coding DNA: TGTGCCAGCAGTGAGACTAGCGGGAGGGATACGCAGTATTTT. Protein product: CASSETSGRDTQYF.

This rearrangement joins TRBV18 to TRBJ1-2; 9 nucleotides align to TRBD1. The CDR3 runs to 16 residues. Germline V CDR1 and CDR2: KGHSH, LQKENI. The J segment lost 6 bases and the V segment lost 0 bases, leaving 8 bases of the junction unmatched. In DNA form, the CDR3 reads TGTGCCAGCTCACCACCTCGTGGGACAGGGCTAAATGGCTACACCTTC. Translation gives CASSPPRGTGLNGYTF.

This chain links TRBV5-1 with TRBJ1-2; TRBD1 agrees at 9 bases. Germline loops: CDR1 SGHRS, CDR2 YFSETQ. After removal of 4 bases from V and 4 bases from J, the junction contained 5 bases not matched to a gene. The CDR3 runs 14 residues. This chain's CDR3 is CASSTGQGGYGYTF. In nucleotides, the CDR3 is TGCGCCAGCAGCACGGGACAGGGTGGCTATGGCTACACCTTC.

V gene TRBV30 combines with J gene TRBJ2-7; 10 nucleotides match TRBD1. V trimming: 4 bases; J trimming: 3 bases; junction bases outside the gene matches: 6. The length of the CDR3 is 14 residues. Germline CDR1 and CDR2: GTSNPN and SVGIG (reference sequence). The CDR3 bases are TGTGCCTGGACTGGGGACAGGGGTGTCTACGAGCAGTACTTC. Protein: CAWTGDRGVYEQYF.

The V and J genes are TRBV11-2 and TRBJ2-3, with 8 nucleotides matching TRBD2. CDR1 and CDR2 (germline): SGHAT, FQNNGV. V shed 1 base, J shed 6 bases, and the junction held 15 bases outside the gene matches. The CDR3 sequence is 18 residues long. CDR3 amino acids: CASSLVGAQRGFWDTQYF. Written as DNA, the CDR3 is TGTGCCAGCAGCTTAGTCGGGGCGCAGCGGGGGTTTTGGGATACGCAGTATTTT.

This chain joins TRBV5-1 and TRBJ1-2; D is ambiguous. Germline loops: CDR1 SGHRS, CDR2 YFSETQ. CDR3 size: 14 residues. Between the trimmed V and J ends, which lost 4 bases and 3 bases, there was a span of 13 bases. This CDR3 reads CASSPTGEDYGYTF. The CDR3 region has the DNA TGCGCCAGCAGCCCGACGGGAGAAGACTATGGCTACACCTTC.